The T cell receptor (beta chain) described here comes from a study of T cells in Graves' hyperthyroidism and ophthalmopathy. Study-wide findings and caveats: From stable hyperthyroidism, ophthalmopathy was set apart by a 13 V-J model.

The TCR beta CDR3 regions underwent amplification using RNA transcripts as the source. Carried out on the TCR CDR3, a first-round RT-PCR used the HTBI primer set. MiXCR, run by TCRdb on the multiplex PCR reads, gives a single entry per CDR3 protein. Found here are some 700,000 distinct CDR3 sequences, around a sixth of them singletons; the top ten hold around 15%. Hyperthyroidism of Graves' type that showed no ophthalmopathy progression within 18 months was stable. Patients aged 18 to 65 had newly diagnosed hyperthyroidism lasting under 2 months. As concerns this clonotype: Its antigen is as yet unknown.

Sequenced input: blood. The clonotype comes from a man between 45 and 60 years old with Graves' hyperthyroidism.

CDR3 nucleotides: TGTGCCTGGAGTTCCTTGGCGGGATACAATGAGCAGTTCTTC. Translating gives CAWSSLAGYNEQFF. The genes are TRBV30 and TRBJ2-1; possibly TRBD2 for D (6 bases). The germline gives CDR1 GTSNPN, CDR2 SVGIG (reference sequence). The CDR3 consists of 14 residues. Trimming stripped 2 bases from V and 4 bases from J, with 12 bases between. Complete variable domain (other parts from reference TRBV30 and TRBJ2-1): SQTIHQWPATLVQPVGSPLSLECTVEGTSNPNLYWYRQAAGRGLQLLFYSVGIGQISSEVPQNLSASRPQDRQFILSSKKLLLSDSGFYLCAWSSLAGYNEQFFGPGTRLTVL.